The 29 T cell receptor beta chains listed next were all sequenced from one sample in a study of T cells in Graves' hyperthyroidism and ophthalmopathy. RNA transcripts provided the source from which TCR beta CDR3 regions were amplified. HTBI primers drove first-round RT-PCR of the TCR CDR3. Via MiXCR, TCRdb re-called the multiplex PCR reads, giving one row per CDR3 protein. The profile covers over 45,000 distinct CDR3 sequences, with around half appearing a single time and about an eighth taken by the ten largest. Sequencing used blood. The source is a woman in her twenties or thirties with Graves' ophthalmopathy.

This clonotype was counted ten times or more. V gene TRBV29-1 combines with J gene TRBJ1-1; tentatively, D is TRBD1 (5 bases). The CDR3 is made up of 11 amino acids. Germline-derived CDR1 and CDR2 are SQVTM and ANQGSEA. V lost 7 bases and J lost 3, with 9 bases in between. CDR3: CSAGTYTEAFF. Written as DNA, the CDR3 is TGCAGCGCAGGGACTTACACTGAAGCTTTCTTT.

The chain links TRBV7-9 to TRBJ2-7, with D possibly matching TRBD2 (5 bases). The CDR3 covers 11 residues. Looked up from germline, CDR1 is SEHNR and CDR2 is FQNEAQ (reference sequence). Trimming pared 6 bases from V and 8 bases from J, leaving 11 bases between. This CDR3 is CASSRRDKQYF. CDR3 DNA sequence: TGTGCCAGCAGTCGACGGGATAAGCAGTACTTC. The full variable domain, completed using reference TRBV7-9 and TRBJ2-7, is DTGVSQNPRHKITKRGQNVTFRCDPISEHNRLYWYRQTLGQGPEFLTYFQNEAQLEKSRLLSDRFSAERPKGSFSTLEIQRTEQGDSAMYLCASSRRDKQYFGPGTRLTVT.

V usage is TRBV9 and J usage is TRBJ2-3; 13 nucleotides agree with TRBD2. The J segment lost 11 bases and the V segment lost 3 bases, leaving 9 bases of the junction unmatched. The V gene's germline CDR1 is SGDLS and CDR2 YYNGEE. The CDR3 spans 15 residues. The CDR3 DNA sequence: TGTGCCAGCAGCGCGACTAGCGGGGGGTACAATGAGCAGTATTTT. It yields the protein CASSATSGGYNEQYF.

In regard to this clonotype: Germline and junction disagree at one end, which may indicate a read error. The chain carries TRBV5-4 and TRBJ2-7; D is uncertain. The germline gives CDR1 SGHNT, CDR2 YYREEE (reference sequence). The CDR3 is 11 residues long. CDR3 region: CASSLGYEQCF. The CDR3 DNA is TGTGCCAGCAGCCTCGGCTACGAGCAGTGCTTC.

Note on this clonotype: With a much larger clone just one base away, this may be a read error. The CDR3 end shows no conserved phenylalanine or tryptophan, and so a read error is likely. The chain links TRBV20-1 to TRBJ2-5; 11 nucleotides align to TRBD2. Looked up from germline, CDR1 is DFQATT and CDR2 is SNEGSKA (reference sequence). Trimming removed 7 bases from V and 3 bases from J; junction bases left unmatched: 10. The CDR3 totals 15 residues. Here the CDR3 DNA reads TGCAGTGTGGAAAGACTAGCGGGATATAAAGAGACCCAGTACGTC. Its translation is CSVERLAGYKETQYV.

The J gene is TRBJ1-5, the V gene TRBV24-1; TRBD1 matches 7 bases. V was clipped by 3 bases and J by 9 bases; unmatched bases: 4. The CDR3 contains 13 residues. Germline values: CDR1 KGHDR, CDR2 SFDVKD. In DNA form, the CDR3 reads TGTGCCACCAGTGATACAAACAGGGGGCCCCAGCATTTT. This translates into CATSDTNRGPQHF.

This clonotype was seen ten or more times. The CDR3 protein is CASSLQPVRPDEKLFF. The CDR3 DNA reads TGCGCCAGCAGCCTTCAGCCGGTCCGCCCGGATGAAAAACTGTTTTTT. The chain employs TRBV4-1 and TRBJ1-4; D is unresolved. Germline V gene sequence: CDR1 MGHRA, CDR2 YSYEKL. The V gene lost 4 bases and the J gene lost 6 bases, with 18 bases spanning the gap. CDR3 size: 16 residues.

About this clonotype itself: Since the CDR3 does not end with the conserved phenylalanine or tryptophan, this likely comes from a read error. V gene TRBV2 combines with J gene TRBJ1-1; D is ambiguous. Trimming left V 3 bases short and J 7 bases short, with 12 bases between. Germline CDR1 is SNHLY and CDR2 is FYNNEI. The CDR3 consists of 13 residues. The CDR3 is CASSETTDGEAFL. CDR3 bases: TGTGCCAGCAGTGAGACGACGGACGGTGAAGCTTTCCTT.

This clonotype has ten or more counts. The chain has TRBV19 and TRBJ2-7; the D gene is possibly TRBD2 (6 bases). The CDR3 has 13 residues. Trimming shortened V by 9 bases and J by 2 bases, and 14 bases separated the two germline ends. CDR1 LNHDA and CDR2 SQIVND come from the germline V gene (reference sequence). The CDR3 protein is CASQRVSPYEQYF. CDR3 coding DNA: TGTGCCAGCCAGCGGGTCTCCCCCTACGAGCAGTACTTC. Using reference TRBV19 and TRBJ2-7 for the parts outside the CDR3, the full variable domain is DGGITQSPKYLFRKEGQNVTLSCEQNLNHDAMYWYRQDPGQGLRLIYYSQIVNDFQKGDIAEGYSVSREKKESFPLTVTSAQKNPTAFYLCASQRVSPYEQYFGPGTRLTVT.

For this clonotype: A read error may account for a junction end that differs from germline. The gene calls are TRBV10-3 and TRBJ2-1, with D unclear. Germline values: CDR1 ENHRY, CDR2 SYGVKD. The CDR3 spans 8 residues. Here the CDR3 DNA reads TGTGCCATCAATGAGCAGTTCTTC. Protein product: CAINEQFF.

The V call is TRBV7-9, the J call TRBJ2-1; 10 nucleotides align to TRBD2. CDR1 and CDR2 (germline): SEHNR, FQNEAQ (reference sequence). The CDR3 runs to 19 residues. Trimming cost V 5 bases and J 0 bases; bases outside gene matches: 13. CDR3 coding DNA: TGTGCCAGCAGCCGGGGCCTAGCGGGAGTTAGGAGCTCCTACAATGAGCAGTTCTTC. Translation: CASSRGLAGVRSSYNEQFF.

This chain links TRBV11-2 with TRBJ2-3, with D perhaps TRBD1 (6 bases). CDR1 and CDR2 (germline): SGHAT, FQNNGV. The V and J ends lost 2 bases and 3 bases respectively, with 15 bases between them. This CDR3 is built from 16 residues. The CDR3: CASSLSHRVGTDTQYF. The CDR3, as DNA: TGTGCCAGCAGCTTAAGCCACAGGGTTGGAACAGATACGCAGTATTTT. Combining the CDR3 with reference TRBV11-2 and TRBJ2-3 gives the whole variable domain EAGVAQSPRYKIIEKRQSVAFWCNPISGHATLYWYQQILGQGPKLLIQFQNNGVVDDSQLPKDRFSAERLKGVDSTLKIQPAKLEDSAVYLCASSLSHRVGTDTQYFGPGTRLTVL.

This clonotype occurred many times. A read error may explain this, as a much larger clone is one base away. The chain uses TRBV9 and TRBJ1-2; D remains ambiguous. The CDR3 totals 13 residues. With 2 bases removed from V and 8 bases from J, the gap between germline ends came to 13 bases. Germline CDR1 reads SGDLS; CDR2 reads YYNGEE. CDR3 sequence (DNA): TGTGCCAGCAGCGTCAATACGGGGAGGGGCTACACCTTC. Its translation: CASSVNTGRGYTF.

This clonotype was seen once. One end of the junction does not line up with germline, which may come from a read error. The chain employs TRBV7-6 and TRBJ2-1; TRBD1 is a possible D gene (6 bases). The CDR3 sequence is 16 residues long. Germline V CDR1 and CDR2: SGHVS, FNYEAQ. Written as DNA, the CDR3 is TGTGCCAGCAGCTCCAGGGGTACCTACAGAAACAGTGAGCAGCTCTTC. It encodes CASSSRGTYRNSEQLF.

On this clonotype itself: One end of the junction is discordant with germline, which a read error may explain. This chain uses TRBV19 with TRBJ1-4, with D possibly matching TRBD1 (5 bases). The CDR3 loop spans 13 amino acids. Germline values: CDR1 LNHDA, CDR2 SQIVND (reference sequence). CDR3 in amino acids: CASGTGRGEKPFF. CDR3 DNA sequence: TGTGCCAGTGGTACGGGCCGGGGGGAAAAACCGTTTTTT.

This rearrangement joins TRBV4-1 to TRBJ2-1; 7 bases are a match to TRBD1. The J segment lost 9 bases and the V segment lost 6 bases, leaving 11 bases of the junction unmatched. Germline CDR1 and CDR2: MGHRA and YSYEKL. This CDR3 region has 14 residues. The CDR3 region has the DNA TGCGCCAGCAGTCATACTCCGGGACAGACTGAGCAGTTCTTC. Translation gives CASSHTPGQTEQFF.

V usage is TRBV11-1 and J usage is TRBJ2-5; no clear D gene. The length of the CDR3 is 11 residues. Germline V gene lookup returns CDR1 SGHAT and CDR2 FQDESV (reference sequence). Trimming cost V 1 base and J 7 bases, with 4 bases left between them. CDR3 nucleotides: TGTGCCAGCAGCTTAGGTGGGACCCAGTACTTC. Its translation is CASSLGGTQYF.

Ten or more counts support this clonotype. The gene calls are TRBV5-1 and TRBJ1-1, with TRBD1 matching 9 bases. Germline values: CDR1 SGHRS, CDR2 YFSETQ. The J segment lost 7 bases and the V segment lost 0 bases, leaving 7 bases of the junction unmatched. The CDR3 contains 15 residues. In nucleotides, the CDR3 is TGCGCCAGCAGCTTGGGGACAGGGGTAAGGTATGAAGCTTTCTTT. This codes for CASSLGTGVRYEAFF. The full variable domain, in which reference TRBV5-1 and TRBJ1-1 provide the parts outside the CDR3, is KAGVTQTPRYLIKTRGQQVTLSCSPISGHRSVSWYQQTPGQGLQFLFEYFSETQRNKGNFPGRFSGRQFSNSRSEMNVSTLELGDSALYLCASSLGTGVRYEAFFGQGTRLTVV.

This clonotype was detected ten times or more. Here the CDR3 DNA reads TGTGCCAGCAGCTTGGATAGCGGCACAGATACGCAGTATTTT. Translated: CASSLDSGTDTQYF. V and J are TRBV5-8 and TRBJ2-3; D may be TRBD2 (5 bases). This CDR3 is 14 amino acids long. Germline V CDR1 and CDR2: SGHTS, YDEGEE. The V gene lost 0 bases and the J gene lost 1 base, with 6 bases spanning the gap.

CDR3 in amino acids: CSGGLTGEQYF. CDR3 nucleotides: TGCAGCGGGGGTCTCACGGGTGAGCAGTACTTC. The chain couples TRBV29-1 to TRBJ2-7; no definite D call. The germline V gene has CDR1 SQVTM and CDR2 ANQGSEA. The V gene lost 7 bases and the J gene lost 7 bases, with 14 bases spanning the gap. This CDR3 spans 11 amino acids.

The chain is built from TRBV12-3 or TRBV12-4 and TRBJ2-7, with D perhaps matching TRBD1 or TRBD2 (7 bases each). CDR3 length equals 14 residues. Trimming left V 7 bases short and J 5 bases short, with 18 bases between. The DNA of the CDR3 is TGTGCCAGCAAAAACTCAGGGGGGGACGACGAGCAGTACTTC. Its translation: CASKNSGGDDEQYF.

At least ten counts were recorded for this clonotype. The chain links TRBV20-1 to TRBJ2-7; 8 positions match TRBD1. J lost 2 bases, V lost 2 bases, and 11 bases had no gene match. Germline lookup yields CDR1 DFQATT and CDR2 SNEGSKA (reference sequence). The CDR3 sequence is 16 residues long. The CDR3 spells CSARPPQVGQAYEQYF. The CDR3 nucleotides read TGCAGTGCTAGACCCCCACAGGTGGGACAGGCCTACGAGCAGTACTTC.

The chain links TRBV6-6 to TRBJ1-6; D call uncertain. V lost 2 bases to trimming and J lost 4 bases, with 6 bases between them. The length of the CDR3 is 14 residues. Looked up from germline, CDR1 is MNHNY and CDR2 is SVGAGI (reference sequence). In DNA, the CDR3 is TGTGCCAGCAGTTACGTACGGTATAATTCACCCCTCCACTTT. It yields the protein CASSYVRYNSPLHF.

The rearrangement uses TRBV18 and TRBJ1-5, with D possibly being TRBD1 (5 bases). This CDR3 contains 14 residues. From germline, CDR1 is KGHSH and CDR2 LQKENI. V lost 5 bases and J 0 bases, leaving 8 bases between the germline ends. CDR3 residues: CASSTTDSNQPQHF. For the CDR3, the DNA is TGTGCCAGCTCAACGACAGATAGCAATCAGCCCCAGCATTTT.

This clonotype was counted many times. CDR3 bases: TGTGCCTGGGGTCGGAACAATGAGCAGTTCTTC. Protein sequence: CAWGRNNEQFF. The J gene is TRBJ2-1, the V gene TRBV30; D unresolved. The CDR3 covers 11 residues. V was cut by 5 bases and J by 5 bases, with 7 bases left in between. Per germline, CDR1 GTSNPN and CDR2 SVGIG (reference sequence).

This clonotype is a singleton in its sample. The V gene is TRBV20-1, the J gene TRBJ1-6; D may be TRBD1 (5 bases). CDR3 length equals 13 residues. Per germline, CDR1 DFQATT and CDR2 SNEGSKA (reference sequence). CDR3: CTTGLPGNSPLHF. CDR3 nucleotide sequence: TGCACTACGGGTTTACCAGGGAATTCACCCCTCCACTTT.

Of note for this clonotype: A read error may account for a junction end that differs from germline. The chain combines TRBV28 with TRBJ1-6; weak D call: TRBD1 (5 bases). CDR1 and CDR2 from the germline V gene are MDHEN and SYDVKM. CDR3 size: 16 residues. CDR3 DNA: TGTGTCAGCAGTTTATTAAGTTTGGGGGGTAATTCACCCCTCCACTTT. Translating it yields CVSSLLSLGGNSPLHF. The full variable domain, rest sourced from reference TRBV28 and TRBJ1-6, is DVKVTQSSRYLVKRTGEKVFLECVQDMDHENMFWYRQDPGLGLRLIYFSYDVKMKEKGDIPEGYSVSREKKERFSLILESASTNQTSMYLCVSSLLSLGGNSPLHFGNGTRLTVT.

This clonotype was counted at least ten times. The J gene is TRBJ2-2, the V gene TRBV20-1; no clear D gene. Trimming took off 3 bases at V and 6 bases at J, with 5 bases between the two ends. CDR1 is DFQATT, CDR2 SNEGSKA, per germline (reference sequence). This CDR3 comprises 11 residues. The CDR3 sequence is CSARRAGELFF. CDR3 DNA: TGCAGTGCTAGGCGTGCCGGGGAGCTGTTTTTT.

Of note for this clonotype: Given the absence of the conserved phenylalanine or tryptophan at the CDR3 end, a read error is likely. The chain carries TRBV6-5 and TRBJ2-7; 8 bases fit TRBD2. Germline V gene lookup returns CDR1 MNHEY and CDR2 SVGAGI. V lost 6 bases, J lost 7 bases, and 14 bases stayed unmatched. The CDR3 loop spans 15 amino acids. The CDR3 sequence is CASRAGGRPPDEQYC. The CDR3 bases are TGTGCCAGCAGGGCGGGCGGGAGGCCTCCGGATGAGCAGTACTGC.